The 27 T cell receptor beta chains in this list originate from one sample, sequenced in a study of immune evolution from preneoplasia to lung adenocarcinoma. Produced via immunoSEQ multiplex PCR; TCRdb's table is partial and in-frame only. The table shows over 10,000 clones, with more than 75% occurring only once. The sample taken for sequencing was FFPE tissue from an adenomatous hyperplasia lung lesion. Subset meaning: atypical adenomatous hyperplasia (AAH), lung preneoplasia. The receptors were gathered from a person aged 50 to 70 with lung adenocarcinoma.

V usage is TRBV7-8 and J usage is TRBJ2-1, with 10 bases lining up with TRBD2. V dropped 7 bases and J dropped 7; count of bases not matched to a gene: 4. CDR3 size: 13 residues. Germline values: CDR1 SGHVS, CDR2 FQNEAQ. Here the CDR3 reads CASTPSGSNEQFF. The CDR3 region has the DNA TGTGCCAGCACTCCTAGCGGGAGTAATGAGCAGTTCTTC. Drawing the rest from reference TRBV7-8 and TRBJ2-1, the complete variable domain is GAGVSQSPRYKVAKRGQDVALRCDPISGHVSLFWYQQALGQGPEFLTYFQNEAQLDKSGLPSDRFFAERPEGSVSTLKIQRTQQEDSAVYLCASTPSGSNEQFFGPGTRLTVL.

This CDR3 is CASKSSAAKETQYF. CDR3 sequence (DNA): TGTGCCAGCAAGTCGTCGGCAGCTAAAGAGACCCAGTACTTC. The rearrangement links TRBV2 to TRBJ2-5; no reliable D call. The V end lost 7 bases, the J end lost 3 bases, and 15 bases lay between the germline ends. The CDR3 is 14 amino acids. The V gene's germline CDR1 is SNHLY and CDR2 FYNNEI.

The chain links TRBV6-1 to TRBJ2-3; D is unresolved. This CDR3 is 11 amino acids long. Per the germline V gene, CDR1 is MNHNS and CDR2 is SASEGT. The V and J ends lost 6 bases and 2 bases respectively, with 3 bases between them. The CDR3 DNA reads as TGTGCCAGCAGGACCACAGATACGCAGTATTTT. Its protein is CASRTTDTQYF.

CDR3 residues: CASSVLTGELFF. CDR3 nucleotides: TGTGCCAGCAGCGTACTAACCGGGGAGCTGTTTTTT. This sequence joins TRBV11-3 and TRBJ2-2; D uncertain. The CDR3 consists of 12 residues. V was trimmed by 5 bases and J by 5 bases, leaving 6 bases between them. Germline V gene sequence: CDR1 SGHNT, CDR2 YENEEA. Full variable domain (rest looked up from reference TRBV11-3 and TRBJ2-2): EAGVVQSPRYKIIEKKQPVAFWCNPISGHNTLYWYLQNLGQGPELLIRYENEEAVDDSQLPKDRFSAERLKGVDSTLKIQPAELGDSAVYLCASSVLTGELFFGEGSRLTVL.

The rearrangement joins TRBV5-1 to TRBJ2-1; the match to TRBD2 covers 9 bases. The CDR3 contains 14 residues. With 0 bases clipped from V and 14 bases from J, the junction kept 9 bases outside the gene matches. The germline V gene has CDR1 SGHRS and CDR2 YFSETQ. Written as DNA, the CDR3 is TGCGCCAGCAGCTTGGGTGTAAGCGGGAGGAAGGAGTTCTTC. Its protein product is CASSLGVSGRKEFF.

The chain has TRBV7-9 and TRBJ2-3, with unresolved D. CDR1 and CDR2 from the germline V gene are SEHNR and FQNEAQ (reference sequence). The CDR3 spans 13 residues. V lost 3 bases and J 2 bases, leaving 6 bases between the germline ends. The CDR3 loop is CASSLTYTDTQYF. In DNA form, the CDR3 reads TGTGCCAGCAGCTTGACTTACACAGATACGCAGTATTTT.

The V and J genes are TRBV5-8 and TRBJ1-1, with D unresolved. Trimming removed 0 bases from V and 4 bases from J, with 13 bases in between. The CDR3 loop spans 15 amino acids. CDR1 is SGHTS and CDR2 is YDEGEE in the germline V gene. CDR3 nucleotides: TGTGCCAGCAGCTTGGGAGTACTGCGGGGCACTGAAGCTTTCTTT. Its protein is CASSLGVLRGTEAFF.

V is TRBV5-4 and J is TRBJ2-1; D may match TRBD1 or TRBD2 (6 bases each). Trimming shortened V by 3 bases and J by 0 bases, and 13 bases separated the two germline ends. This CDR3 has 16 amino acids. Per the germline V gene, CDR1 is SGHNT and CDR2 is YYREEE (reference sequence). The CDR3 DNA reads TGTGCCAGCAGCTCGGGGGCTTGGAGCTCCTACAATGAGCAGTTCTTC. Its translation: CASSSGAWSSYNEQFF.

This sequence joins TRBV6-5 and TRBJ2-7; 7 bases are shared with TRBD2. CDR3 length: 15 residues. Germline loops: CDR1 MNHEY, CDR2 SVGAGI. The junction had 10 bases not matched to a gene; V was cut back by 7 bases and J by 1 base. Here the CDR3 reads CASTRTWTRSYEQYF. DNA of the CDR3: TGTGCCAGCACTAGGACTTGGACTAGATCCTACGAGCAGTACTTC.

There are a few counts of this clone. Other nucleotide sequences in the sample specify the same CDR3. The rearrangement links TRBV10-3 to TRBJ1-1; perhaps TRBD1 as D (6 bases). The V gene lost 3 bases and the J gene lost 2 bases, with 16 bases spanning the gap. Per germline, CDR1 ENHRY and CDR2 SYGVKD. The CDR3 is 16 residues long. CDR3 bases: TGTGCCATCAGTGACTCCAGGGGAGGTTTAAACACTGAAGCTTTCTTT. Translated, it gives CAISDSRGGLNTEAFF.

Comments on this clone: Other DNA sequences in this sample translate to the same CDR3. This chain links TRBV5-1 with TRBJ2-3; D ambiguous. Germline V gene sequence: CDR1 SGHRS, CDR2 YFSETQ. The CDR3 is 13 amino acids. Trimming left V 0 bases short and J 6 bases short, with 8 bases between. The CDR3: CASSLGSTDTQYF. DNA of the CDR3: TGCGCCAGCAGCTTGGGTTCGACTGATACGCAGTATTTT.

The J gene is TRBJ1-2, the V gene TRBV11-2, with D uncertain. V lost 3 bases to trimming and J lost 4 bases, with 18 bases between them. The CDR3 loop spans 16 amino acids. CDR1 is SGHAT and CDR2 is FQNNGV in the germline V gene. This chain's CDR3 is CASSLGGEGSGYGYTF. Here the CDR3 DNA reads TGTGCCAGCAGCTTGGGCGGGGAGGGCAGCGGCTATGGCTACACCTTC. The full variable domain, completed using reference TRBV11-2 and TRBJ1-2, is EAGVAQSPRYKIIEKRQSVAFWCNPISGHATLYWYQQILGQGPKLLIQFQNNGVVDDSQLPKDRFSAERLKGVDSTLKIQPAKLEDSAVYLCASSLGGEGSGYGYTFGSGTRLTVV.

The chain links TRBV5-1 to TRBJ1-1; the match to TRBD1 covers 7 bases. This CDR3 region has 16 residues. CDR1 is SGHRS, CDR2 YFSETQ, per germline. V dropped 6 bases and J dropped 3; count of bases not matched to a gene: 14. This chain's CDR3 is CASNDRDRGTHTEAFF. The DNA for the CDR3 is TGCGCCAGCAACGACAGGGATAGAGGGACTCACACTGAAGCTTTCTTT. Combining the CDR3 with reference TRBV5-1 and TRBJ1-1 gives the whole variable domain KAGVTQTPRYLIKTRGQQVTLSCSPISGHRSVSWYQQTPGQGLQFLFEYFSETQRNKGNFPGRFSGRQFSNSRSEMNVSTLELGDSALYLCASNDRDRGTHTEAFFGQGTRLTVV.

The chain employs TRBV19 and TRBJ2-2, with D unclear. V lost 3 bases to trimming and J lost 3 bases, with 5 bases between them. CDR3 size: 13 residues. The V gene's germline CDR1 is LNHDA and CDR2 SQIVND (reference sequence). As DNA, the CDR3 is TGTGCCAGTAGTATGCAGTACACCGGGGAGCTGTTTTTT. This encodes CASSMQYTGELFF.

In this sample, this clone turned up a few times. The V call is TRBV18, the J call TRBJ1-1; D unresolved. CDR3 length: 14 residues. The germline gives CDR1 KGHSH, CDR2 LQKENI. V dropped 0 bases and J dropped 0 bases, with 5 bases sitting between them. CDR3 residues: CASSPPGVNTEAFF. The CDR3 nucleotides read TGTGCCAGCTCACCACCGGGAGTGAACACTGAAGCTTTCTTT.

The J gene is TRBJ2-7, the V gene TRBV28, with D possibly TRBD2 on 5 matching bases. This CDR3 has 13 amino acids. Germline V lookup: CDR1 MDHEN, CDR2 SYDVKM. Trimming removed 6 bases from V and 0 bases from J, with 9 bases in between. The DNA of the CDR3 is TGTGCCAGCAGGGGAGCCGTCTCCTACGAGCAGTACTTC. Translated, it gives CASRGAVSYEQYF.

V gene TRBV18 combines with J gene TRBJ2-5, with D perhaps TRBD2 (5 bases). The CDR3 covers 14 residues. V was cut by 3 bases and J by 4 bases, with 12 bases left in between. The germline gives CDR1 KGHSH, CDR2 LQKENI. The CDR3 region is CASSPSLEGETQYF. The DNA of the CDR3 is TGTGCCAGCTCACCGTCACTAGAGGGAGAGACCCAGTACTTC.

The rearrangement joins TRBV18 to TRBJ1-2; D ambiguous. Germline V lookup: CDR1 KGHSH, CDR2 LQKENI. This CDR3 region has 14 residues. V was cut by 3 bases and J by 0 bases, with 8 bases left in between. The CDR3 here is CASSPLRANYGYTF. The CDR3 DNA reads as TGTGCCAGCTCACCTCTCCGAGCTAACTATGGCTACACCTTC.

The chain joins TRBV6-5 to TRBJ2-7, with 8 bases aligning to TRBD1. The CDR3 consists of 15 residues. Per the germline V gene, CDR1 is MNHEY and CDR2 is SVGAGI. The V and J ends lost 7 bases and 0 bases, in that order; junction bases with no gene match: 8. The CDR3 is CASKKDRDPSYEQYF. Here the CDR3 DNA reads TGTGCCAGCAAGAAGGACAGGGACCCCTCCTACGAGCAGTACTTC.

This clone showed up just once. Other DNA sequences from this sample encode an identical CDR3 as well. The chain couples TRBV6-4 to TRBJ1-2, with TRBD1 as a possible D gene (6 bases). In germline, CDR1 is MRHNA, CDR2 SNTAGT. The V end was cut by 3 bases, the J end by 5 bases, with 16 bases between. The length of the CDR3 is 15 residues. The CDR3 protein is CASSEIGGAGYGYTF. The CDR3 DNA reads TGTGCCAGCAGTGAAATCGGGGGCGCAGGGTATGGCTACACCTTC.

CDR3 region: CASSLGLNTEAFF. In nucleotides, the CDR3 is TGTGCCAGCAGCTTAGGGTTGAACACTGAAGCTTTCTTT. The chain carries TRBV4-2 and TRBJ1-1; D uncertain. This CDR3 region has 13 residues. The ends were cut back, 5 bases at V and 0 bases at J, with 7 bases in the middle. Germline V gene sequence: CDR1 LGHNA, CDR2 YNFKEQ.

CDR3 sequence: CASSSGSSYEQYF. The DNA for the CDR3 is TGTGCCAGCAGCTCCGGAAGCTCCTACGAGCAGTACTTC. The chain is built from TRBV7-6 and TRBJ2-7; D gene uncertain. With 4 bases removed from V and 0 bases from J, the gap between germline ends came to 7 bases. This CDR3 has 13 amino acids. Germline CDR1 SGHVS, CDR2 FNYEAQ.

The chain uses TRBV18 and TRBJ2-1, with no clear D. Germline V CDR1 and CDR2: KGHSH, LQKENI. The CDR3 spans 16 residues. Trimming took 6 bases from V and 0 from J, leaving 15 bases between them. CDR3: CASSPLAASSYNEQFF. The CDR3 DNA reads TGTGCCAGCTCTCCCTTGGCGGCGAGCTCCTACAATGAGCAGTTCTTC.

V is TRBV19 and J is TRBJ2-7, with D perhaps matching TRBD1 or TRBD2 (6 bases each). Trimming took off 7 bases at V and 5 bases at J, with 18 bases between the two ends. Germline values: CDR1 LNHDA, CDR2 SQIVND (reference sequence). The CDR3 consists of 14 residues. The chain's CDR3 is CASKGEVGGHEQYF. CDR3 in DNA: TGTGCCAGTAAGGGGGAGGTCGGAGGGCACGAGCAGTACTTC.

The rearrangement uses TRBV5-4 and TRBJ2-5; 10 bases align to TRBD1. CDR1 is SGHNT and CDR2 is YYREEE in the germline V gene (reference sequence). J lost 1 base, V lost 3 bases, and 3 bases had no gene match. This CDR3 has 15 amino acids. This CDR3 reads CASSSRDRGQETQYF. In DNA form, the CDR3 reads TGTGCCAGCAGCTCCCGGGACAGGGGCCAAGAGACCCAGTACTTC.

The J gene is TRBJ1-5, the V gene TRBV6-5; TRBD1 agrees at 9 bases. Germline V gene data show CDR1 as MNHEY and CDR2 as SVGAGI. This CDR3 has 15 residues. The trim removed 5 bases at V and 6 bases at J, leaving 8 bases unmatched. CDR3 nucleotides: TGTGCCAGCAGTCAGACTGGGACAGGGTTTCAGCCCCAGCATTTT. It translates to CASSQTGTGFQPQHF.

The chain uses TRBV9 and TRBJ2-2, with TRBD1 matching over 7 bases. Germline CDR1 and CDR2: SGDLS and YYNGEE. CDR3 length: 15 residues. Trimming removed 4 bases from V and 1 base from J; junction bases left unmatched: 4. In DNA form, the CDR3 reads TGTGCCAGCAGCCCGTCAGGGGGGAACACCGGGGAGCTGTTTTTT. This sequence encodes CASSPSGGNTGELFF.